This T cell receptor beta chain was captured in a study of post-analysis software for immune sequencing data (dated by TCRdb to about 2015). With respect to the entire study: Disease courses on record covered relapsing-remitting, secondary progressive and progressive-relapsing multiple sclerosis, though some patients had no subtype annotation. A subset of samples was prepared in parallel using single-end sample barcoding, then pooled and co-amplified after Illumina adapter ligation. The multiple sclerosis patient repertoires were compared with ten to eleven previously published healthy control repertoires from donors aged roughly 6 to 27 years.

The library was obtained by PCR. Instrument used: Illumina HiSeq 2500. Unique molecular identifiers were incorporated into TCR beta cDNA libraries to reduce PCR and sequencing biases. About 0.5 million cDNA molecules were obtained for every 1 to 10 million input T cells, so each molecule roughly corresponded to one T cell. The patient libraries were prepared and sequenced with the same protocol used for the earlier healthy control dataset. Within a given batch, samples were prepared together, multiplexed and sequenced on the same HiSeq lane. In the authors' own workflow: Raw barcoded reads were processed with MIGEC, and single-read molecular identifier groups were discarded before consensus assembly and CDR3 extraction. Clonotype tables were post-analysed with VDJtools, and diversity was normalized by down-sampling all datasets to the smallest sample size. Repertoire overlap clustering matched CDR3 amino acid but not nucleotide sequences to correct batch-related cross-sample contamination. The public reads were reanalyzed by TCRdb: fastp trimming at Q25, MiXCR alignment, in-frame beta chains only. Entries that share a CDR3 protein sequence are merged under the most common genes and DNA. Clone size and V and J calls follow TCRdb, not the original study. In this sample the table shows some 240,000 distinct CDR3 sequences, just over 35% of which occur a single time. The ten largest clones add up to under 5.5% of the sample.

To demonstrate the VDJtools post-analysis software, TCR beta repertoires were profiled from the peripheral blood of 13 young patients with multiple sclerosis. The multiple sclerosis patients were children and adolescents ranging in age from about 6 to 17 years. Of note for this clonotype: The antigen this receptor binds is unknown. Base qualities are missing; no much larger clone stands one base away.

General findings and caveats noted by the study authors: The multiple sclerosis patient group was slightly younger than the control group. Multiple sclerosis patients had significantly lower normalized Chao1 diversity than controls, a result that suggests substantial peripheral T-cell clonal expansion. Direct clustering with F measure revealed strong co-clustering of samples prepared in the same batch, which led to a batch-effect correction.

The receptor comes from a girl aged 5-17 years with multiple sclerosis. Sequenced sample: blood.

The CDR3 sequence is CASSQGSEQYF. At the DNA level, the sequence is TGCGCCAGCAGCCAAGGCAGTGAGCAGTACTTC. The sequence is built from TRBV4-1 and TRBJ2-5, with the D gene not confidently named. The CDR1 and CDR2 encoded by the germline V gene are MGHRA and YSYEKL. The CDR3 goes from the cysteine to the phenylalanine over 11 residues. Left in the record is the CDR3 DNA by itself, 33 bases read in frame from the first base. V was cut back by 1 base and J by 11 bases, leaving a gap of 8 bases between them.